The clone carrying this T cell receptor beta chain was seen repeatedly, ten times or more. Trimming removed 6 bases at V and 2 bases at J, with 8 bases between. The length of the CDR3 is 12 residues. This specimen comes from a study of Graves' ophthalmopathy and Graves' hyperthyroidism. The authors amplified TCR beta CDR3 regions, and they did so from RNA transcripts for repertoire sequencing. HTBI-primed RT-PCR formed the first round, and a multiplex PCR formed the second. TCRdb re-analysed the multiplex PCR reads in MiXCR, keeping a single row per CDR3 protein. In the table there are a few hundred thousand distinct CDR3 sequences, 15% to 20% of which are singletons. Ophthalmopathy donors' eye disease showed moderate-to-severe activity, CAS of at least 3, NOSPECS of at least 4 and duration under 3 months.

The receptor comes from a woman aged 18-30 years with Graves' ophthalmopathy. The sequenced sample consisted of peripheral blood. This sequence joins TRBV12-3 or TRBV12-4 and TRBJ2-7; D ambiguous. CDR3 nucleotides: TGTGCCAGCAGCTTGGTCGCCTACGAGCAGTACTTC. Residues: CASSLVAYEQYF.